This TCR beta chain was profiled in a study of beta chain features in type 1 diabetes. This clone was seen more than once but under ten times. Isolated RNA was reverse transcribed in full, so expressed TCRB transcripts were sequenced. Produced via immunoSEQ multiplex PCR; TCRdb's table is partial and in-frame only. The table has about 150,000 clones, roughly 8.1% seen once. The sample consisted of central memory CD4+ T cells from blood. The origin of this receptor is a man aged 18 to 29 in good health.

The CDR3: CAWRAARGYGNTIYF. The CDR3 DNA sequence: TGTGCCTGGAGAGCCGCCAGGGGGTACGGAAACACCATATATTTT. The chain links TRBV30 to TRBJ1-3; TRBD1 aligns across 7 bases. The CDR3 runs to 15 residues. The V gene end was trimmed by 3 bases and the J gene end by 4 bases; junction bases not matched to a gene: 9. CDR1 GTSNPN and CDR2 SVGIG come from the germline V gene (reference sequence).